This entry describes one T cell receptor beta chain. Its antigen is still unknown. These data originate in a study of OX40 agonist ivuxolimab in advanced cancers. Measured with immunoSEQ multiplex PCR; TCRdb has only the in-frame clones, and not every one. The sample has tens of thousands of clones; around 80% are singletons. The germline V and J ends were trimmed by 0 bases and 7 bases, with 13 bases remaining between them. CDR3 length equals 15 residues. The germline CDR1 and CDR2 sequences are MNHEY and SMNVEV (reference sequence). Study observations and caveats: At doses 0.1 to 3.0 mg/kg, CD4+ and CD8+ clones expanded. Individuals who were partial responders at 0.1-3.0 mg/kg had clonal expansion that ranked among the lowest.

Sequenced material: CD4+ or CD8+ T cells sorted from blood, taken in a trial of the OX40 agonist ivuxolimab. The receptor was isolated from an adult with an advanced solid tumor such as melanoma, head and neck, liver or kidney cancer. V is TRBV27 and J is TRBJ1-5; D may be TRBD1 (5 bases). The CDR3 region is CASSLSVSGIQPQHF. In nucleotides, the CDR3 is TGTGCCAGCAGTTTATCGGTCTCAGGGATCCAGCCCCAGCATTTT.